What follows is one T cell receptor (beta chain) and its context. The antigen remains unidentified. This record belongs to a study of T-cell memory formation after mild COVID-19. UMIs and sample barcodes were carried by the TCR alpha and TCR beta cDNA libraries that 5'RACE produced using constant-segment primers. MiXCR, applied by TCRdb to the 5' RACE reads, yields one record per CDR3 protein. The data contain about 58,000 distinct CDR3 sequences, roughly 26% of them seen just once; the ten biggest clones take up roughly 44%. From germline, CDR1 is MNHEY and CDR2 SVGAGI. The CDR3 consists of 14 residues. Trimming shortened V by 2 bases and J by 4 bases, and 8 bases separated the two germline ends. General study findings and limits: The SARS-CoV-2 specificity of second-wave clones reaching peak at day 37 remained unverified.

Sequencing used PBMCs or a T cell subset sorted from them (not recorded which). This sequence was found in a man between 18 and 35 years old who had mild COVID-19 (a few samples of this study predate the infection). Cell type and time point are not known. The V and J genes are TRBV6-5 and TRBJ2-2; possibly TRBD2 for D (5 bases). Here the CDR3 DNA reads TGTGCCAGCAGTTACAATCGGGGCACCGGGGAGCTGTTTTTT. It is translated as CASSYNRGTGELFF.